The text below deals with one TCR beta chain. The target antigen is unknown. The data were taken from a study of Ad26.COV2.S vaccination and SARS-CoV-2 variants. Whole-study context: Ad26.COV2.S given intramuscularly, once or twice 56 days apart. Notes on the study in general: The authors reported substantial breadth in spike-specific CD8+ and CD4+ T cell responses after vaccination.

CDR1 and CDR2 from the germline V gene are MGHDK and SYGVNS. CDR3 length: 15 amino acids. Trimming cost V 3 bases and J 6 bases; bases outside gene matches: 8. Treatment of the sample: about 20 received Ad26.COV2.S at low or high dose, single or two shots; about five received placebo; per-sample allocation not given. Sample collection was performed on day 63 after the first vaccine or placebo injection. Participants' vaccine, an Ad26 vector, delivered Wuhan-strain SARS-CoV-2 spike. The data were produced by immunoSEQ multiplex PCR, yet TCRdb's version contains in-frame clones alone and is incomplete. Of hundreds of thousands of clones listed, approximately 89% are singletons.

The chain joins TRBV25-1 to TRBJ2-7; the match to TRBD2 covers 10 bases. The specimen comprised peripheral blood, sampled in a trial of Ad26.COV2.S vaccine versus placebo. The sequence was collected from a person aged 18-65 years who received the Ad26.COV2.S COVID-19 vaccine or a placebo. CDR3 DNA sequence: TGTGCCAGCAGTGAGACCGCTAGCGGGAGACTCGAGCAGTACTTC. Amino acid sequence: CASSETASGRLEQYF.